Listed here are 26 T cell receptor beta chains from one sample, sequenced in a study of cytomegalovirus exposure and HLA in healthy donors. PCR primers comprised 60 Vbeta and 13 Jbeta primers. Method: immunoSEQ multiplex PCR; TCRdb's copy keeps in-frame clones and lacks some. The sample lists about 160,000 clones, about 85% occurring once. Material: PBMCs. The receptors derive from a man aged 18 to 30 in good health and CMV-seropositive.

The chain recombines TRBV7-6 with TRBJ2-5; D perhaps matches TRBD1 (5 bases). This CDR3 is 14 amino acids long. Trimming cost V 1 base and J 5 bases, with 11 bases left between them. Germline V gives CDR1 SGHVS, CDR2 FNYEAQ. The CDR3 sequence: CASSLGARAETQYF. In nucleotides, the CDR3 is TGTGCCAGCAGCTTAGGCGCCAGGGCGGAGACCCAGTACTTC. The full variable domain, its missing parts supplied by reference TRBV7-6 and TRBJ2-5, is GAGVSQSPRYKVTKRGQDVALRCDPISGHVSLYWYRQALGQGPEFLTYFNYEAQQDKSGLPNDRFSAERPEGSISTLTIQRTEQRDSAMYRCASSLGARAETQYFGPGTRLLVL.

V usage is TRBV9 and J usage is TRBJ2-3; D is possibly TRBD1 (5 bases). The CDR3 loop spans 14 amino acids. The germline V and J ends were trimmed by 0 bases and 3 bases, with 8 bases remaining between them. Germline lookup yields CDR1 SGDLS and CDR2 YYNGEE. This chain's CDR3 is CASSVDQGTDTQYF. CDR3 coding DNA: TGTGCCAGCAGCGTAGATCAGGGAACAGATACGCAGTATTTT.

V gene TRBV14 combines with J gene TRBJ1-4; D might be TRBD1 (5 bases). This CDR3 comprises 17 residues. In germline, CDR1 is SGHDN, CDR2 FVKESK. V gave up 4 bases and J gave up 0 bases, with 15 bases separating them. The chain's CDR3 is CASSPARGKPTNEKLFF. CDR3 in DNA: TGTGCCAGCAGCCCGGCGCGGGGCAAGCCAACTAATGAAAAACTGTTTTTT.

V usage is TRBV5-5 and J usage is TRBJ1-2, with 8 positions matching TRBD1. This CDR3 comprises 14 residues. V was clipped by 1 base and J by 5 bases; unmatched bases: 4. The germline gives CDR1 SGHKS, CDR2 YYEKEE (reference sequence). As DNA, the CDR3 is TGTGCCAGCAGCTTGCGGACAGGGCCTTATGGCTACACCTTC. As protein: CASSLRTGPYGYTF.

The chain combines TRBV7-3 with TRBJ1-2; D gene unclear. Germline CDR1 is SGHTA and CDR2 is FQGTGA. The V gene lost 5 bases and the J gene lost 2 bases, with 9 bases spanning the gap. This CDR3 region has 13 residues. The CDR3 nucleotides read TGTGCCAGCAGCAAAGCGGGGAACTATGGCTACACCTTC. Its translation is CASSKAGNYGYTF.

The V gene is TRBV27, the J gene TRBJ1-1, with a weak D call TRBD1 (5 bases). CDR3 length: 16 residues. Germline V gene lookup returns CDR1 MNHEY and CDR2 SMNVEV (reference sequence). V gave up 2 bases and J gave up 4 bases, with 17 bases separating them. The CDR3 loop reads CASSLPLHPGLTEAFF. In DNA, the CDR3 is TGTGCCAGCAGTTTACCCCTTCACCCGGGACTCACTGAAGCTTTCTTT.

This sequence joins TRBV11-3 and TRBJ1-3, with 8 nucleotides matching TRBD1. The CDR3 totals 16 residues. Trimming took 5 bases from V and 1 from J; bases not matched to a gene: 7. CDR1 and CDR2 from the germline V gene are SGHNT and YENEEA. CDR3 loop: CASSTGGVGSGNTIYF. CDR3 in DNA: TGTGCCAGCAGCACAGGGGGGGTTGGGTCTGGAAACACCATATATTTT.

The V and J genes are TRBV5-4 and TRBJ2-7; tentatively, D is TRBD1 (5 bases). Germline V gives CDR1 SGHNT, CDR2 YYREEE (reference sequence). Between the trimmed V and J ends, which lost 4 bases and 3 bases, there was a span of 11 bases. The CDR3 has 13 amino acids. CDR3 nucleotide sequence: TGTGCCAGCAGCCAACAGGCCAGCTACGAGCAGTACTTC. As protein: CASSQQASYEQYF.

This clone was observed a few times. Germline and junction disagree at one end, which may indicate a read error. The gene calls are TRBV11-3 and TRBJ2-6, with a weak D call TRBD1 (5 bases). The CDR3 has 16 amino acids. Germline V gene data show CDR1 as SGHNT and CDR2 as YENEEA. DNA for the CDR3: TGTGCCAGCAGCTTAGGTCAGGCCTCTGGGGCCAACGGCCTGACTTTC. It codes for CASSLGQASGANGLTF.

This sequence joins TRBV7-2 and TRBJ2-5; 8 bases are shared with TRBD2. V shed 5 bases and J 4 bases; nucleotides not matched to a gene: 9. CDR3 length equals 15 residues. Germline CDR1 and CDR2: SGHTA and FQGNSA. The CDR3 DNA reads as TGTGCCAGCAGCGCCATCCCCGGGAGGGCAGAGACCCAGTACTTC. Amino acid sequence: CASSAIPGRAETQYF.

The chain links TRBV6-5 to TRBJ2-7; D might be TRBD2 (6 bases). V lost 8 bases to trimming and J lost 6 bases, with 20 bases between them. Germline CDR1 reads MNHEY; CDR2 reads SVGAGI. CDR3 length equals 14 residues. This CDR3 is CASSPRVAGREQYF. CDR3 in DNA: TGTGCCAGCTCCCCTCGGGTGGCGGGGCGCGAGCAGTACTTC.

The J gene is TRBJ1-1, the V gene TRBV19; perhaps TRBD1 as D (5 bases). The ends were cut back, 4 bases at V and 4 bases at J, with 13 bases in the middle. There are 14 residues in the CDR3. Germline assignment: CDR1 LNHDA and CDR2 SQIVND (reference sequence). The CDR3 here is CASSKGREGTEAFF. The CDR3 bases are TGTGCCAGTAGTAAGGGGAGGGAGGGCACTGAAGCTTTCTTT.

The chain is built from TRBV7-2 and TRBJ2-7; 8 nucleotides align to TRBD2. The CDR3 spans 17 residues. Per the germline V gene, CDR1 is SGHTA and CDR2 is FQGNSA. J was trimmed by 2 bases and V by 3 bases; bases with no gene match: 12. The CDR3 sequence: CASSLSAGGLSAYEQYF. The CDR3 DNA reads TGTGCCAGCAGCTTGTCGGCGGGGGGACTCTCTGCCTACGAGCAGTACTTC. The whole variable domain, filled in from reference TRBV7-2 and TRBJ2-7, reads GAGVSQSPSNKVTEKGKDVELRCDPISGHTALYWYRQSLGQGLEFLIYFQGNSAPDKSGLPSDRFSAERTGGSVSTLTIQRTQQEDSAVYLCASSLSAGGLSAYEQYFGPGTRLTVT.

This clone was counted a single time. The rearrangement links TRBV6-6 to TRBJ2-7, with 9 bases that match TRBD1. CDR1 MNHNY and CDR2 SVGAGI come from the germline V gene (reference sequence). V shed 5 bases, J shed 5 bases, and the junction held 10 bases outside the gene matches. The CDR3 consists of 15 residues. For the CDR3, the DNA is TGTGCCAGCAGTGGCACCGGGACAGGGAACCACGAGCAGTACTTC. Protein: CASSGTGTGNHEQYF.

The chain has TRBV20-1 and TRBJ2-5, with D maybe TRBD2 (5 bases). Germline-derived CDR1 and CDR2 are DFQATT and SNEGSKA (reference sequence). The ends were cut back, 5 bases at V and 6 bases at J, with 10 bases in the middle. This CDR3 spans 11 amino acids. The CDR3, as DNA: TGCAGTGCTGGGGAGATTAAGACCCAGTACTTC. Translation: CSAGEIKTQYF.

The chain links TRBV12-5 to TRBJ1-2; D remains ambiguous. CDR3 size: 15 residues. Germline assignment: CDR1 LGHNT and CDR2 FRNRAP. V shed 5 bases and J shed 4 bases, with 17 bases lying between them. CDR3 nucleotide sequence: TGTGCTAGTGGTCTTTCTACGGGATTTTCCTATGGCTACACCTTC. Its translation is CASGLSTGFSYGYTF.

The V call is TRBV5-5, the J call TRBJ1-5; D unclear. Germline V gene sequence: CDR1 SGHKS, CDR2 YYEKEE (reference sequence). This CDR3 spans 13 amino acids. Trimming took off 2 bases at V and 7 bases at J, with 10 bases between the two ends. The CDR3 DNA follows: TGTGCCAGCAGCTTCTCTTTTTCCCAGCCCCAGCATTTT. It yields the protein CASSFSFSQPQHF.

V and J are TRBV9 and TRBJ2-7, with TRBD2 matching over 9 bases. CDR3 length: 16 amino acids. Germline CDR1 is SGDLS and CDR2 is YYNGEE. V was pared by 0 bases and J by 0 bases, with 4 bases of the junction left unmatched. This chain's CDR3 is CASSVEATSGSYEQYF. The CDR3 coding sequence is TGTGCCAGCAGCGTAGAGGCGACTAGCGGCTCCTACGAGCAGTACTTC.

J is TRBJ2-3 and V is TRBV12-5; TRBD2 is a possible D gene (6 bases). This CDR3 spans 14 amino acids. The germline gives CDR1 LGHNT, CDR2 FRNRAP. V was pared by 5 bases and J by 1 base, with 10 bases between. As DNA, the CDR3 is TGTGCTAGTGGTCCTTGGGGGGGCACAGATACGCAGTATTTT. Amino acids: CASGPWGGTDTQYF.

This chain uses TRBV13 with TRBJ1-2; TRBD1 matches at 8 bases. The CDR3 has 14 residues. Germline CDR1 is PRHDT and CDR2 is FYEKMQ (reference sequence). The junction had 4 bases not matched to a gene; V was cut back by 5 bases and J by 2 bases. The CDR3 coding sequence is TGTGCCAGCAGCCCCCGGACAGGGAACTATGGCTACACCTTC. This sequence encodes CASSPRTGNYGYTF.

The chain couples TRBV5-1 to TRBJ1-1, with 9 positions matching TRBD1. The CDR3 sequence is 15 residues long. Germline values: CDR1 SGHRS, CDR2 YFSETQ. Trimming cost V 4 bases and J 5 bases; bases outside gene matches: 9. DNA for the CDR3: TGCGCCAGCAGCAAGGGACAGGGACGAGATACTGAAGCTTTCTTT. Translation: CASSKGQGRDTEAFF.

For the CDR3, the DNA is TGTGCCAGCAGCCCGGGACAGGGTTTCACAGATACGCAGTATTTT. This encodes CASSPGQGFTDTQYF. J is TRBJ2-3 and V is TRBV7-3; 9 bases agree with TRBD1. Germline CDR1 and CDR2: SGHTA and FQGTGA. Unmatched junction bases numbered 5, after V lost 5 bases and J lost 2 bases. CDR3 size: 15 residues.

The chain is built from TRBV4-2 and TRBJ2-6, with 11 bases lining up with TRBD2. Germline CDR1 LGHNA, CDR2 YNFKEQ. J was trimmed by 0 bases and V by 3 bases; bases with no gene match: 4. CDR3 size: 18 residues. The CDR3 reads CASSQGLAGGSGANVLTF. Written as DNA, the CDR3 is TGTGCCAGCAGCCAGGGGCTAGCGGGGGGCTCTGGGGCCAACGTCCTGACTTTC.

This clone was recorded once. The V call is TRBV10-2, the J call TRBJ2-7; 8 positions agree with TRBD1. Germline trimming cut 7 bases from V and 3 bases from J; bases unmatched to any gene: 8. The CDR3 is 14 amino acids. The germline CDR1 and CDR2 sequences are WSHSY and SAAADI. CDR3 in amino acids: CASIPDRGGYEQYF. The CDR3, as DNA: TGCGCCAGCATCCCTGACAGGGGTGGCTACGAGCAGTACTTC.

This clone was counted a single time. The rearrangement links TRBV6-1 to TRBJ2-5; 7 nucleotides match TRBD1. The better agreement between TRBJ2-7 and the DNA end casts doubt on the J call. This CDR3 is built from 15 residues. Germline V lookup: CDR1 MNHNS, CDR2 SASEGT. The CDR3: CASKMVEGATYEQYF. The CDR3 DNA reads TGTGCCAGCAAGATGGTCGAGGGGGCAACCTACGAGCAGTACTTC.

This rearrangement joins TRBV11-2 to TRBJ2-1; 10 positions match TRBD2. V lost 3 bases, J lost 5 bases, and 10 bases stayed unmatched. CDR3 size: 17 residues. Germline V gene lookup returns CDR1 SGHAT and CDR2 FQNNGV. As DNA, the CDR3 is TGTGCCAGCAGCTTTGGGCTTAGCGGGGGGCCCAACAATGAGCAGTTCTTC. Amino acid sequence: CASSFGLSGGPNNEQFF.